Listed below are T cell receptor beta chains from one sample, sequenced in a study of shared clonotypes between healthy human individuals. Data came from immunoSEQ multiplex PCR; TCRdb stores just in-frame clones and leaves some out. The top ten clones hold over 1.5% of a sample with around 2.1 million clones, roughly 91% of them seen once. Material: naive CD8+ T cells from PBMCs. These receptors originate from a man younger than 35 in good health. Some clones in this sample may be carry-over from other donors' samples. The CDR3 runs from the conserved cysteine through the conserved F or W. The order of the fields is clone size, V gene, D gene, J gene, CDR3 DNA, CDR3 protein. The D gene is left open where the match is weak. Part of the rows lack a size; the others show once, few, many or a class for expanded clones.

size: once; V: TRBV6-1; D: TRBD2; J: TRBJ2-1; DNA: TGTGCCAGCAGAGTGACTAGCGGGTACAATGAGCAGTTCTTC; CDR3: CASRVTSGYNEQFF
size: .; V: TRBV7-8; D: .; J: TRBJ2-7; DNA: TGTGCCAGCAGCTTAGTGGGCGGAGGGAGCTCCTACGAGCAGTACTTC; CDR3: CASSLVGGGSSYEQYF
size: .; V: TRBV6-4; D: .; J: TRBJ2-3; DNA: TGTGCCAGCAGCGGGAGTGGCACAGATACGCAGTATTTT; CDR3: CASSGSGTDTQYF
size: .; V: TRBV19; D: .; J: TRBJ2-3; DNA: TGTGCCAGTAGTAGACCATCTGACCAAGATACGCAGTATTTT; CDR3: CASSRPSDQDTQYF
size: .; V: TRBV27; D: TRBD2; J: TRBJ2-7; DNA: TGTGCCAGCAGTTCCACAGCCCGGCTAGCGGGAACCTACGAGCAGTACTTC; CDR3: CASSSTARLAGTYEQYF
size: .; V: TRBV7-9; D: TRBD2; J: TRBJ2-3; DNA: TGTGCCAGCAGCCCCCGGACTAGCGGGAGAGGAGATACGCAGTATTTT; CDR3: CASSPRTSGRGDTQYF
size: .; V: TRBV29-1; D: TRBD2; J: TRBJ2-1; DNA: TGCAGCTCGGATAGCGGGAGGGCCGACAATGAGCAGTTCTTC; CDR3: CSSDSGRADNEQFF
size: .; V: TRBV10-3; D: TRBD1; J: TRBJ1-1; DNA: TGTGCCATCAGTGGTAAGCAGGGGGCGAGCACTGAAGCTTTCTTT; CDR3: CAISGKQGASTEAFF
size: .; V: TRBV5-1; D: TRBD2; J: TRBJ2-7; DNA: TGCGCCAGCTTTTCTAGCGGGAGGCCCTACGAGCAGTACTTC; CDR3: CASFSSGRPYEQYF
size: .; V: TRBV29-1; D: TRBD2; J: TRBJ2-7; DNA: TGCAGCGTTTCCGGGACTAGCGGGAACCCCTACGAGCAGTACTTC; CDR3: CSVSGTSGNPYEQYF
size: .; V: TRBV15; D: TRBD2; J: TRBJ2-1; DNA: TGTGCCACCAGCAGAGATGTAGGACGGGAGGGAAGCTCCTACAATGAGCAGTTCTTC; CDR3: CATSRDVGREGSSYNEQFF
size: .; V: TRBV9; D: .; J: TRBJ2-1; DNA: TGTGCCAGCAGCGTAGACGGGAGCACCTACAATGAGCAGTTCTTC; CDR3: CASSVDGSTYNEQFF
size: .; V: TRBV5-1; D: TRBD2; J: TRBJ2-1; DNA: TGCGCCAGCAGTCCGTTTTGGGAGCGGGAGGTGGGGATTGAGCAGTTCTTC; CDR3: CASSPFWEREVGIEQFF
size: once; V: TRBV29-1; D: TRBD1; J: TRBJ2-7; DNA: TGCAGCGGAACAGGGGGCCCATCCTACGAGCAGTACTTC; CDR3: CSGTGGPSYEQYF
size: .; V: TRBV27; D: .; J: TRBJ2-2; DNA: TGTGCCAGCAGTCCAGTACACAGGGGAGGGTTCGGGGAGCTGTTTTTT; CDR3: CASSPVHRGGFGELFF
size: few; V: TRBV4-1; D: .; J: TRBJ1-1; DNA: TGCGCCAGCAGCCAAGTATTCAGCAATGAAGCTTTCTTT; CDR3: CASSQVFSNEAFF
size: .; V: TRBV14; D: .; J: TRBJ1-1; DNA: TGTGCCAGCAGCCAGGGTGTTAAAACTGAAGCTTTCTTT; CDR3: CASSQGVKTEAFF
size: .; V: TRBV7-9; D: .; J: TRBJ2-1; DNA: TGTGCCAGCAGCTCGGAGGGGGACAGCCTAAGGCGGCAGTTCTTC; CDR3: CASSSEGDSLRRQFF
size: .; V: TRBV9; D: .; J: TRBJ2-1; DNA: TGTGCCAGCAGCGGGCCCTTAATCGCCTCCTACAATGAGCAGTTCTTC; CDR3: CASSGPLIASYNEQFF
size: once; V: TRBV7-7; D: TRBD1; J: TRBJ2-7; DNA: TGTGCCAGCAGCTTCGGGACAGGGACGTCTCACGAGCAGTACTTC; CDR3: CASSFGTGTSHEQYF
size: .; V: TRBV7-9; D: TRBD2; J: TRBJ2-1; DNA: TGTGCCAGCAGCCCTACCGGGACTAGTTCCTACAATGAGCAGTTCTTC; CDR3: CASSPTGTSSYNEQFF
size: .; V: TRBV27; D: .; J: TRBJ2-3; DNA: TGTGCCAGCAGTTTTTCCAGGAATACGCAGTATTTT; CDR3: CASSFSRNTQYF
size: .; V: TRBV5-1; D: .; J: TRBJ2-1; DNA: TGCGCCAGCAGCTTGGCAGGGGTCCCCGCCTACAATGAGCAGTTCTTC; CDR3: CASSLAGVPAYNEQFF
size: .; V: TRBV28; D: .; J: TRBJ2-7; DNA: TGTGCCACTGAAAACAGAAGGTACGAGCAGTACTTC; CDR3: CATENRRYEQYF
size: .; V: TRBV27; D: .; J: TRBJ2-3; DNA: TGTGCCAGCAGTCTTGGGGCCTTGCCTTTCACAACGCAGTATTTT; CDR3: CASSLGALPFTTQYF
size: .; V: TRBV7-2; D: .; J: TRBJ1-2; DNA: TGTGCCACCCCAGACCCCAGAAACTATGGCTACACCTTC; CDR3: CATPDPRNYGYTF
size: .; V: TRBV10-2; D: .; J: TRBJ2-1; DNA: TGCGCCAGCAGTGATTGGCCTAACTCCTACAATGAGCAGTTCTTC; CDR3: CASSDWPNSYNEQFF
size: .; V: TRBV27; D: .; J: TRBJ2-1; DNA: TGTGCCAGCAGTACCGGAGGGCCCTACAATGAGCAGTTCTTC; CDR3: CASSTGGPYNEQFF
size: .; V: TRBV25-1; D: .; J: TRBJ2-7; DNA: TGTGCCAGCAGTGCATACTCCGGCAAGCAGTACTTC; CDR3: CASSAYSGKQYF
size: once; V: TRBV19; D: .; J: TRBJ2-7; DNA: .; CDR3: CASSSGPNSYEQYF
size: once; V: TRBV7-9; D: TRBD1; J: TRBJ2-6; DNA: TGTGCCAGCAGCTCTCCGACAGGGGTGGTCTCTGGGGCCAACGTCCTGACTTTC; CDR3: CASSSPTGVVSGANVLTF
size: .; V: TRBV27; D: TRBD1; J: TRBJ2-7; DNA: TGTGCCAGCAGTTTATCCCAGGGGGAAGCGTCCTACGAGCAGTACTTC; CDR3: CASSLSQGEASYEQYF
size: .; V: TRBV5-1; D: TRBD2; J: TRBJ2-3; DNA: TGCGCCAGCAGCCCCGGACTAGCGCCTGGGGATACGCAGTATTTT; CDR3: CASSPGLAPGDTQYF
size: .; V: TRBV27; D: TRBD2; J: TRBJ2-7; DNA: TGTGCCAGCAGTTTATTGGTAGCGGGACCCCATCCCGCTTACGAGCAGTACTTC; CDR3: CASSLLVAGPHPAYEQYF
size: .; V: TRBV30; D: TRBD1; J: TRBJ2-2; DNA: TGTGCCTGGGGGACAGGGGCCACCGGGGAGCTGTTTTTT; CDR3: CAWGTGATGELFF
size: once; V: TRBV7-8; D: .; J: TRBJ2-3; DNA: TGTGCCAGCATTGGGACCGCATCCCGGGATACGCAGTATTTT; CDR3: CASIGTASRDTQYF
size: .; V: TRBV7-9; D: .; J: TRBJ2-1; DNA: TGTGCCAGCAGCTTAGCCGGAGGTGGTAACAATGAGCAGTTCTTC; CDR3: CASSLAGGGNNEQFF
size: .; V: TRBV10-3; D: TRBD1; J: TRBJ1-2; DNA: TGTGCCATCAGTGACATCTACTCCGGACAGGGGAGTGGCTACACCTTC; CDR3: CAISDIYSGQGSGYTF
size: .; V: TRBV4-1; D: .; J: TRBJ2-2; DNA: TGCGCCAGCAGCCACCTAGCTGGCGCCGGGGAGCTGTTTTTT; CDR3: CASSHLAGAGELFF
size: once; V: TRBV9; D: .; J: TRBJ2-1; DNA: TGTGCCAGCAGCGTCCCTGTAGCTCAGGGGTCGTGGGTAGGTGAGCAGTTCTTC; CDR3: CASSVPVAQGSWVGEQFF
size: .; V: TRBV7-9; D: TRBD2; J: TRBJ2-1; DNA: TGTGCCAGCAGCTATCGAAAGGGACTAGTTGACAATGAGCAGTTCTTC; CDR3: CASSYRKGLVDNEQFF
size: .; V: TRBV4-3; D: TRBD1; J: TRBJ2-7; DNA: TGCGCCAGCAGCCAAGAACACAGGGGGCCCTACGAGCAGTACTTC; CDR3: CASSQEHRGPYEQYF
size: .; V: TRBV4-1; D: .; J: TRBJ1-2; DNA: TGCGCCAGCAGCCCAGACAGCCTCATTAACTATGGCTACACCTTC; CDR3: CASSPDSLINYGYTF
size: .; V: TRBV7-9; D: TRBD1; J: TRBJ2-3; DNA: TGTGCCAGCAGCTATGGACAGGGACACGGGCTAGCAGATACGCAGTATTTT; CDR3: CASSYGQGHGLADTQYF
size: .; V: TRBV7-8; D: .; J: TRBJ1-2; DNA: TGTGCCAGCAGCTTAACCTCTCAGTGGGGGGAGTTGGACGGCTACACCTTC; CDR3: CASSLTSQWGELDGYTF
size: once; V: TRBV27; D: .; J: TRBJ2-7; DNA: TGTGCCAGCAGTTTCGCAAGCTCCTACGAGCAGTACTTC; CDR3: CASSFASSYEQYF
size: .; V: TRBV11-2; D: .; J: TRBJ1-1; DNA: TGTGCCAGCAGCGCGGGGGACACTGAAGCTTTCTTT; CDR3: CASSAGDTEAFF
size: .; V: TRBV9; D: .; J: TRBJ2-7; DNA: TGTGCCAGCAGCCTCGGACAGTCTACGTACGAGCAGTACTTC; CDR3: CASSLGQSTYEQYF
size: .; V: TRBV9; D: .; J: TRBJ1-5; DNA: TGTGCCATCGCGGTAGGATTTGGCAATCAGCCCCAGCATTTT; CDR3: CAIAVGFGNQPQHF
size: .; V: TRBV28; D: .; J: TRBJ2-7; DNA: TGTGCCAGCAGTTTTCTGGACCTCACCTACGAGCAGTACTTC; CDR3: CASSFLDLTYEQYF
size: .; V: TRBV29-1; D: TRBD1; J: TRBJ1-2; DNA: TGCAGCGTGAGGCTATTACGGGACAGGGAGACGAGGGGATATGGCTACACCTTC; CDR3: CSVRLLRDRETRGYGYTF
size: .; V: TRBV11-2; D: .; J: TRBJ2-3; DNA: TGTGCCAGCAGCTTAATAGCCCCGACACCCACAGATACGCAGTATTTT; CDR3: CASSLIAPTPTDTQYF
size: .; V: TRBV7-9; D: .; J: TRBJ2-1; DNA: TGTGCCAGCAGCGCAAATTGGCTCGGACAGAAGTCGAATGAGCAGTTCTTC; CDR3: CASSANWLGQKSNEQFF
size: .; V: TRBV15; D: .; J: TRBJ2-3; DNA: TGTGCCACCGAAAATCCTAGCACAGATACGCAGTATTTT; CDR3: CATENPSTDTQYF
size: .; V: TRBV4-3; D: .; J: TRBJ1-1; DNA: TGCGCCAGCAGCCAAGATCTGGGGCGGCCGGATGAAGCTTTCTTT; CDR3: CASSQDLGRPDEAFF
size: .; V: TRBV9; D: .; J: TRBJ2-7; DNA: TGTGCCAGCAGCGTAGATCCAACCTACGAGCAGTACTTC; CDR3: CASSVDPTYEQYF
size: .; V: TRBV27; D: .; J: TRBJ2-3; DNA: TGTGCCAGCAGTTTACTGACTGCCTCTAGCACAGATACGCAGTATTTT; CDR3: CASSLLTASSTDTQYF
size: .; V: TRBV7-3; D: .; J: TRBJ1-2; DNA: TGTGCCAGCAGCTTACCTGGCCAGGGGAATTATGGCTACACCTTC; CDR3: CASSLPGQGNYGYTF
size: once; V: TRBV11-2; D: TRBD1; J: TRBJ2-2; DNA: TGTGCCAGCAGCTCTGGCACAGGGACAGGGGGCGCCGTCGCCGGGGAGCTGTTTTTT; CDR3: CASSSGTGTGGAVAGELFF